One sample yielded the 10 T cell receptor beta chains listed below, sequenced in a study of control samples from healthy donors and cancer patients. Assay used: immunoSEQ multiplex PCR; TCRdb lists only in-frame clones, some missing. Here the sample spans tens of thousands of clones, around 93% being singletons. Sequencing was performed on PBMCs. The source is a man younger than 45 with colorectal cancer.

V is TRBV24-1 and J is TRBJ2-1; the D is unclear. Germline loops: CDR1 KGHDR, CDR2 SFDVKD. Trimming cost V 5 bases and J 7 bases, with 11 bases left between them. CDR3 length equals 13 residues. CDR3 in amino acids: CATSGPGPNEQFF. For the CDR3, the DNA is TGTGCCACCAGTGGACCTGGACCTAATGAGCAGTTCTTC.

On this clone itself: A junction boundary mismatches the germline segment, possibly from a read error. This CDR3 is CASSLGDGNTIYF. The CDR3 nucleotides read TGTGCTAGCAGCTTAGGGGATGGGAACACCATATATTTT. The rearrangement joins TRBV7-7 to TRBJ1-3, with D possibly being TRBD1 (5 bases). Germline V CDR1 and CDR2: SSHAT, FNYEAQ (reference sequence). The CDR3 has 13 amino acids. Using reference TRBV7-7 and TRBJ1-3 for the parts outside the CDR3, the full variable domain is GAGVSQSPRYKVTKRGQDVTLRCDPISSHATLYWYQQALGQGPEFLTYFNYEAQPDKSGLPSDRFSAERPEGSISTLTIQRTEQRDSAMYRCASSLGDGNTIYFGEGSWLTVV.

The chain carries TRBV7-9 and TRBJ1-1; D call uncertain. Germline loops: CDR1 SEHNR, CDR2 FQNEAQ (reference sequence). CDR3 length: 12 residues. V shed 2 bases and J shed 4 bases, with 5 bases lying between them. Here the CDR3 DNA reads TGTGCCAGCAGCTTAATGGGCACTGAAGCTTTCTTT. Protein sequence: CASSLMGTEAFF.

The CDR3 bases are TGTGCCAGCAGTTACGCCCCGACAGGGGCCGGGGCCAACGTCCTGACTTTC. Translating it yields CASSYAPTGAGANVLTF. The chain combines TRBV6-2 or TRBV6-3 with TRBJ2-6; 8 positions match TRBD1. Unmatched junction bases numbered 7, after V lost 2 bases and J lost 4 bases. CDR3 length: 17 residues. Germline CDR1 MNHEY, CDR2 SVGEGT.

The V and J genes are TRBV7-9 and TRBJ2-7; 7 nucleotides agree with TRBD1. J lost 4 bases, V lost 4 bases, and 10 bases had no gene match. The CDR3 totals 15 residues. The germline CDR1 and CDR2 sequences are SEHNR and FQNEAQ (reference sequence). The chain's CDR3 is CASSSYRGNLYEQYF. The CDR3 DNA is TGTGCCAGCAGCTCCTACAGGGGAAACCTTTACGAGCAGTACTTC.

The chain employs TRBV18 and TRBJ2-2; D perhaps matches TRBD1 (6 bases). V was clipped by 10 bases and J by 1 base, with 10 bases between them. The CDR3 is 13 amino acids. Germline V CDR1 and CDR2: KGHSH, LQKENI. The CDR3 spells CATEQGNTGELFF. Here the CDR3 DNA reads TGTGCCACGGAACAGGGGAACACCGGGGAGCTGTTTTTT.

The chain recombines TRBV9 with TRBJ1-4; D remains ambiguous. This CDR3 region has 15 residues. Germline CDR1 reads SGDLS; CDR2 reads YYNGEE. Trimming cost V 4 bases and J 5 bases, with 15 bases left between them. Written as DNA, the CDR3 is TGTGCCAGCAGCCGCTTTGGGGAGAGAAATGAAAAACTGTTTTTT. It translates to CASSRFGERNEKLFF.

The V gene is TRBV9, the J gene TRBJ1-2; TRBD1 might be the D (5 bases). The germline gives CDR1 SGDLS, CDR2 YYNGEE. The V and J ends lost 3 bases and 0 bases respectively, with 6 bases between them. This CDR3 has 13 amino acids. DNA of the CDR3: TGTGCCAGCAGCGAGACAGCTAACTATGGCTACACCTTC. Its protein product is CASSETANYGYTF. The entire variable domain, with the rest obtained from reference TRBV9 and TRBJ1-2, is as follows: DSGVTQTPKHLITATGQRVTLRCSPRSGDLSVYWYQQSLDQGLQFLIQYYNGEERAKGNILERFSAQQFPDLHSELNLSSLELGDSALYFCASSETANYGYTFGSGTRLTVV.

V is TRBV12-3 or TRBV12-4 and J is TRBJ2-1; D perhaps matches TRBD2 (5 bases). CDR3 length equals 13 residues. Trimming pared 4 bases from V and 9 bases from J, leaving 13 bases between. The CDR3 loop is CASSSILESEQFF. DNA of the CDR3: TGTGCCAGCAGTTCGATACTAGAGAGTGAGCAGTTCTTC.

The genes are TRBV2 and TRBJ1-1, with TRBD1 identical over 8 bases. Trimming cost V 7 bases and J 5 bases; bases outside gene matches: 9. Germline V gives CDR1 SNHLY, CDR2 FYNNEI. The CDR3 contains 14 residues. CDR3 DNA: TGTGCCAGCACCTTAGACAGGGGCTGGACTGAAGCTTTCTTT. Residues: CASTLDRGWTEAFF.